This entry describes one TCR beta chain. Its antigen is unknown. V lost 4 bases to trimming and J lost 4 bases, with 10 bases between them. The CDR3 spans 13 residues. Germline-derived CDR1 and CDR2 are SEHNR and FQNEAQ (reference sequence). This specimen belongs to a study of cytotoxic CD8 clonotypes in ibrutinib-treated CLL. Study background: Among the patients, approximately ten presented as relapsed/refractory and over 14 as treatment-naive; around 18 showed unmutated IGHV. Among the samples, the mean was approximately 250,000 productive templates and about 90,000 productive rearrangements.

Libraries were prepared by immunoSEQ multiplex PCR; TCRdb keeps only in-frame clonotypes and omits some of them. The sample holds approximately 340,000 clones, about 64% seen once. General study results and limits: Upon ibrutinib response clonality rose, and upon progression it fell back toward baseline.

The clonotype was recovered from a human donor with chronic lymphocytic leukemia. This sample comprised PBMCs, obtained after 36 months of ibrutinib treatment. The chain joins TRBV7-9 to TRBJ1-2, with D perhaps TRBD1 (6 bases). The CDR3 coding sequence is TGTGCCAGCAGCTCACAGGGCTCCTATGGCTACACCTTC. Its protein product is CASSSQGSYGYTF.